These 10 T cell receptor beta chains came from one sample sequenced in a study of regulatory T cells in long-lasting Graves disease (dated by TCRdb to the early 2020s). What this sample's time point label stands for: newly diagnosed GD, antithyroid drugs for less than 3 months. RNA was extracted from PBMCs in TRIzol for both TCR sequencing and RNA sequencing. Library generation was performed with multiplex PCR. The sequencer listed for this sample is Illumina HiSeq 4000. CDR3 regions were amplified by Arm-PCR with iRepertoire HTBI primers to construct TCR beta libraries. Using fastp trimming at Q25 and MiXCR clonotype assembly, TCRdb reanalyzed the public sequencing data and kept in-frame beta chains. For every CDR3 protein sequence, its rows merge into one entry that carries the most common genes and DNA. In all, the sample holds 420,000 or so distinct CDR3 sequences, and about 16% of those were seen once. In total, the top ten clones hold 23% of the sample.

These records were also assigned to another study, of T cells in Graves' hyperthyroidism and ophthalmopathy.

Sequences were derived from peripheral blood mononuclear cells (PBMCs), sampled at new diagnosis, from a patient treated with antithyroid drugs. The receptor source for this set is a woman younger than 30 with Graves disease. Donor details come from another sample of the same person, matched by shared clones.

This clonotype was found many times. The chain combines TRBV28 with TRBJ2-3, with D perhaps matching TRBD2 (5 bases). The V end lost 2 bases, the J end lost 4 bases, and 10 bases lay between the germline ends. The CDR3 length is 14 residues. CDR1 and CDR2 from the germline V gene are MDHEN and SYDVKM. The CDR3 reads CASSLIAPADTQYF. For the CDR3, the DNA is TGTGCCAGCAGTTTAATAGCGCCTGCAGATACGCAGTATTTT.

This clonotype was seen many times. The chain couples TRBV30 to TRBJ1-1; maybe TRBD1 (6 bases). V was clipped by 3 bases and J by 0 bases, with 11 bases between them. CDR1 GTSNPN and CDR2 SVGIG come from the germline V gene (reference sequence). The CDR3 is 14 amino acids. The CDR3 DNA reads TGTGCCTGGAGCCCGGGACAAATGAACACTGAAGCTTTCTTT. Its translation: CAWSPGQMNTEAFF.

This clonotype came up a few times. The DNA for the CDR3 is TGCGCCAGCAGCTTGGTTCTAGCGGGCTACTTGGGGGACAATGAGCAGTTCTTC. Translating gives CASSLVLAGYLGDNEQFF. The chain recombines TRBV5-1 with TRBJ2-1; 8 bases match TRBD2. The CDR3 covers 18 residues. Trimming took 0 bases from V and 5 from J; bases not matched to a gene: 13. Germline CDR1 reads SGHRS; CDR2 reads YFSETQ.

The V call is TRBV29-1, the J call TRBJ2-1; possible D gene TRBD1, 5 bases. The CDR3 length is 13 residues. V was pared by 1 base and J by 6 bases, with 10 bases between. Per the germline V gene, CDR1 is SQVTM and CDR2 is ANQGSEA. The CDR3 is CSVEVSRANEQFF. CDR3 sequence (DNA): TGCAGCGTTGAAGTTAGCAGGGCCAATGAGCAGTTCTTC.

This clonotype was observed a handful of times. Being one base from a much bigger clone, this may be a read error. This sequence joins TRBV10-3 and TRBJ2-1, with a tentative D call TRBD2 (6 bases). The V and J ends lost 4 bases and 13 bases respectively, with 23 bases between them. The CDR3 is 15 amino acids. Germline V gene data show CDR1 as ENHRY and CDR2 as SYGVKD. As DNA, the CDR3 is TGTGCCATCAGTGCCCCCGGGAGAAACCAAGAGACCCAGTTCTTC. Encoded protein: CAISAPGRNQETQFF.

This clonotype was recorded at least ten times. V usage is TRBV27 and J usage is TRBJ1-1; D may be TRBD1 (5 bases). The ends were cut back, 5 bases at V and 0 bases at J, with 13 bases in the middle. CDR3 length: 15 amino acids. Germline CDR1 is MNHEY and CDR2 is SMNVEV (reference sequence). The CDR3 coding sequence is TGTGCCAGCAGTCAACGACAGAATATGAACACTGAAGCTTTCTTT. Its translation: CASSQRQNMNTEAFF.

The chain is built from TRBV2 and TRBJ1-5; unclear D gene. This CDR3 has 13 amino acids. Germline loops: CDR1 SNHLY, CDR2 FYNNEI. The ends were cut back, 4 bases at V and 3 bases at J, with 7 bases in the middle. The CDR3 protein is CASSGRLNQPQHF. CDR3 nucleotides: TGTGCCAGCAGTGGCAGGCTCAATCAGCCCCAGCATTTT.

This clonotype was seen ten or more times. This chain connects TRBV7-2 to TRBJ2-5, with TRBD2 matching over 9 bases. From germline, CDR1 is SGHTA and CDR2 FQGNSA. J lost 4 bases, V lost 5 bases, and 20 bases had no gene match. CDR3 size: 19 residues. The CDR3 loop is CASSTPPDSGRGGRETQYF. The DNA for the CDR3 is TGTGCCAGCAGCACCCCACCTGATAGCGGGAGAGGGGGGAGAGAGACCCAGTACTTC.

This clonotype was seen many times. This chain joins TRBV5-6 and TRBJ2-1; possibly TRBD1 or TRBD2 for D (6 bases each). This CDR3 spans 17 amino acids. V lost 2 bases to trimming and J lost 5 bases, with 20 bases between them. Germline V gene data show CDR1 as SGHDT and CDR2 as YYEEEE. The CDR3 sequence is CASSLRGVGRVNNEQFF. As DNA, the CDR3 is TGTGCCAGCAGCTTAAGGGGGGTCGGCAGGGTTAACAATGAGCAGTTCTTC.

This clonotype was detected many times. The rearrangement links TRBV11-2 to TRBJ2-1; 11 bases are a match to TRBD1. Looked up from germline, CDR1 is SGHAT and CDR2 is FQNNGV. CDR3 size: 15 residues. The J segment lost 1 base and the V segment lost 5 bases, leaving 1 base of the junction unmatched. CDR3 in amino acids: CASSGDRGSYNEQFF. CDR3 sequence (DNA): TGTGCCAGCAGCGGGGACAGGGGGTCCTACAATGAGCAGTTCTTC.